The present T cell receptor beta chain was sequenced within a study of human T cells and chemical hapten exposure. Study-wide context: Diphenylcyclopropenone was applied weekly to patients' scalps across the roughly 23-week study.

Study outcomes and limitations: PT1 expanded TCR numbers rose with patch test score.

This clonotype was recorded at least ten times. What it recognizes is unknown. V lost 4 bases, J lost 4 bases, and 3 bases stayed unmatched. The CDR3 runs 14 residues. CDR1 is LNHDA and CDR2 is SQIVND in the germline V gene (reference sequence). Time point in this sample: pre-sensitization, week 0. Treatment noted: therapeutic diphenylcyclopropenone sensitization with weekly scalp DPC. Blood sampling occurred before each patch-test application. TCRdb reanalysed the RACE reads using MiXCR and keeps one entry per CDR3 protein. The sample has tens of thousands of distinct CDR3 sequences; roughly 12% are singletons.

V gene TRBV19 combines with J gene TRBJ1-4, with 7 nucleotides matching TRBD1. The TCR was taken from a woman aged 25 to 45 with alopecia areata. Some clones in this sample may be carry-over from other donors' samples. Sequencing used whole blood, obtained in connection with sensitization to the hapten diphenylcyclopropenone (DPC). CDR3 protein: CASSTDRINEKLFF. As DNA, the CDR3 is TGTGCCAGTAGTACGGACAGGATTAATGAAAAACTGTTTTTT.